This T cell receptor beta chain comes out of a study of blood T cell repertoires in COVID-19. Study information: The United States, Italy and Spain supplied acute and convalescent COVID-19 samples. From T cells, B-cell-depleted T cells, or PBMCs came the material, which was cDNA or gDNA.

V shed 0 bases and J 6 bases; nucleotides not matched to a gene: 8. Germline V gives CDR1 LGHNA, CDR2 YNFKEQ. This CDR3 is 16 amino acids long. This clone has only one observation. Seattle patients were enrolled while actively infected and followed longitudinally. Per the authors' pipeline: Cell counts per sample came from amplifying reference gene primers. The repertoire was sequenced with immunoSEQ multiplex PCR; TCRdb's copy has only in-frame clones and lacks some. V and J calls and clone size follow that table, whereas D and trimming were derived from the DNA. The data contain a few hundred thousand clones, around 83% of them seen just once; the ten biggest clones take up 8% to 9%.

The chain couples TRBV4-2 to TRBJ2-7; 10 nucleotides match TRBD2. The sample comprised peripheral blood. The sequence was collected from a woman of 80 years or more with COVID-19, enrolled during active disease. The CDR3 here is CASSQEFGSGGREQYF. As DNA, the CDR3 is TGTGCCAGCAGCCAAGAGTTTGGTAGCGGGGGGCGCGAGCAGTACTTC.